The 14 T cell receptor beta chains listed next were all sequenced from one sample in a study of blood T cell repertoires in COVID-19. This table comes from immunoSEQ multiplex PCR, and its TCRdb copy is limited to in-frame clones, with some not included. The sample has 220,000 or so clones, around 83% seen once. The sequencing input was peripheral blood. These receptors came from a man in his fifties or sixties who had recovered from COVID-19.

The V call is TRBV27, the J call TRBJ1-1; D may be TRBD1 (5 bases). The V gene's germline CDR1 is MNHEY and CDR2 SMNVEV (reference sequence). Trimming took 3 bases from V and 2 from J, leaving 10 bases between them. The CDR3 is 14 amino acids. The DNA of the CDR3 is TGTGCCAGCAGTTTTAGACAGCCTAACACTGAAGCTTTCTTT. Translating gives CASSFRQPNTEAFF.

This chain links TRBV27 with TRBJ1-2; D might be TRBD1 (6 bases). Trimming took 5 bases from V and 2 from J, leaving 15 bases between them. The germline CDR1 and CDR2 sequences are MNHEY and SMNVEV (reference sequence). This CDR3 region has 15 residues. This chain's CDR3 is CASSRSRDKNYGYTF. The CDR3 DNA is TGTGCCAGCAGTCGGAGCCGGGACAAGAACTATGGCTACACCTTC.

The genes are TRBV5-1 and TRBJ2-2, with no clear D. The germline V gene has CDR1 SGHRS and CDR2 YFSETQ. This CDR3 has 13 residues. Trimming shortened V by 0 bases and J by 7 bases, and 7 bases separated the two germline ends. CDR3 sequence (DNA): TGCGCCAGCAGCTTGGTGGGCAGCGGGGAGCTGTTTTTT. Its protein is CASSLVGSGELFF.

V and J are TRBV28 and TRBJ2-1; 8 nucleotides align to TRBD1. In germline, CDR1 is MDHEN, CDR2 SYDVKM. The trim removed 8 bases at V and 8 bases at J, leaving 14 bases unmatched. The length of the CDR3 is 15 residues. DNA of the CDR3: TGTGCCAGCGTTAGCTCCCCACGGACAGGGCATGAGCAGTTCTTC. It codes for CASVSSPRTGHEQFF.

CDR3 DNA: TGTGCCAGCAGCCAAACCGGGACTAGTTCTGCAGATACGCAGTATTTT. Its translation: CASSQTGTSSADTQYF. The rearrangement joins TRBV4-2 to TRBJ2-3, with 8 positions matching TRBD2. CDR1 LGHNA and CDR2 YNFKEQ come from the germline V gene. Trimming took 2 bases from V and 4 from J; bases not matched to a gene: 8. The CDR3 sequence is 16 residues long.

The rearrangement joins TRBV29-1 to TRBJ2-5, with D possibly matching TRBD1 (6 bases). CDR3 length: 19 residues. Germline V CDR1 and CDR2: SQVTM, ANQGSEA. Between the trimmed V and J ends, which lost 5 bases and 10 bases, there was a span of 38 bases. In DNA, the CDR3 is TGCAGCGTTTTGGATGACGGCCAAACGGACAGCCAGAAAAGGGATGGCCAGTACTTC. This encodes CSVLDDGQTDSQKRDGQYF.

The genes are TRBV19 and TRBJ1-3; 7 bases align to TRBD1. This CDR3 is 14 amino acids long. V dropped 7 bases and J dropped 1; count of bases not matched to a gene: 4. CDR1 and CDR2 from the germline V gene are LNHDA and SQIVND (reference sequence). CDR3 nucleotide sequence: TGTGCCAGTATTAAGGGGGCATCTGGAAACACCATATATTTT. This codes for CASIKGASGNTIYF.

The chain joins TRBV7-8 to TRBJ1-3; D ambiguous. Germline CDR1 SGHVS, CDR2 FQNEAQ. V was pared by 1 base and J by 0 bases, with 4 bases between. The CDR3 spans 14 residues. The CDR3: CASSLVLSGNTIYF. The CDR3 region has the DNA TGTGCCAGCAGCTTAGTCCTCTCTGGAAACACCATATATTTT.

A few counts support this clone. J is TRBJ2-6 and V is TRBV30, with D possibly TRBD1 on 6 matching bases. The ends were cut back, 7 bases at V and 2 bases at J, with 12 bases in the middle. This CDR3 has 14 residues. Germline CDR1 and CDR2: GTSNPN and SVGIG (reference sequence). Here the CDR3 DNA reads TGTGCCTCGGACAGACCTACTGGGGCCAACGTCCTGACTTTC. This encodes CASDRPTGANVLTF.

The gene calls are TRBV9 and TRBJ2-5, with D maybe TRBD2 (6 bases). Germline lookup yields CDR1 SGDLS and CDR2 YYNGEE. V lost 0 bases and J lost 5, with 14 bases in between. The CDR3 loop spans 15 amino acids. CDR3 nucleotides: TGTGCCAGCAGCGTAGAGAAGAGGGAGGCTGAGACCCAGTACTTC. Amino acid sequence: CASSVEKREAETQYF.

This clone was detected only once. V is TRBV6-5 and J is TRBJ2-1, with TRBD1 identical over 9 bases. Germline V gene lookup returns CDR1 MNHEY and CDR2 SVGAGI. Germline trimming cut 6 bases from V and 2 bases from J; bases unmatched to any gene: 5. This CDR3 region has 15 residues. The CDR3 DNA reads as TGTGCCAGCAGACTACAGGGGGCCCCCTACAATGAGCAGTTCTTC. Protein product: CASRLQGAPYNEQFF.

V is TRBV6-5 and J is TRBJ2-7; 10 nucleotides agree with TRBD2. Trimming cost V 6 bases and J 1 base; bases outside gene matches: 6. Germline V gene sequence: CDR1 MNHEY, CDR2 SVGAGI. The CDR3 consists of 15 residues. The DNA for the CDR3 is TGTGCCAGCAGCCTCCGGACTAGCGGTTCCTACGAGCAGTACTTC. Protein product: CASSLRTSGSYEQYF.

The chain uses TRBV19 and TRBJ1-1; the D gene is possibly TRBD1 (5 bases). Trimming took 3 bases from V and 1 from J, leaving 18 bases between them. Germline CDR1 and CDR2: LNHDA and SQIVND (reference sequence). This CDR3 has 17 residues. CDR3 loop: CASSMSGSRGRNTEAFF. The DNA for the CDR3 is TGTGCCAGTAGTATGTCGGGGAGCCGGGGGAGGAACACTGAAGCTTTCTTT.

This chain links TRBV19 with TRBJ2-7; TRBD2 matches at 9 bases. V trimming: 5 bases; J trimming: 3 bases; junction bases outside the gene matches: 8. The CDR3 runs 15 residues. From germline, CDR1 is LNHDA and CDR2 SQIVND (reference sequence). The CDR3 reads CASSPSLAGNYEQYF. The CDR3 DNA sequence: TGTGCCAGTAGTCCCAGCCTAGCGGGAAACTACGAGCAGTACTTC.